The 31 T cell receptor beta chains reported below all come from one sample, sequenced in a study of T cell responses to AZD1222 COVID-19 vaccine. Repertoires were generated with immunoSEQ multiplex PCR, while TCRdb's copy carries only in-frame clones and drops some. The sample consists of about 130,000 clones, approximately 90% of them appearing once. The sequencing used peripheral blood, collected 28 days after the second AZD1222 dose. These receptor sequences come from an adult who received the AZD1222 COVID-19 vaccine.

The J gene is TRBJ1-1, the V gene TRBV28; D is undetermined. V lost 3 bases and J lost 3, with 14 bases in between. CDR3 length equals 15 residues. Germline V lookup: CDR1 MDHEN, CDR2 SYDVKM. CDR3 nucleotides: TGTGCCAGCAGTTTCGCCCGGGGTAGGGACACTGAAGCTTTCTTT. Its translation is CASSFARGRDTEAFF.

This chain links TRBV5-1 with TRBJ2-4; 7 bases match TRBD2. Germline assignment: CDR1 SGHRS and CDR2 YFSETQ. There are 15 residues in the CDR3. The V gene end was trimmed by 2 bases and the J gene end by 9 bases; junction bases not matched to a gene: 11. In nucleotides, the CDR3 is TGCGCCAGCAGCTTATTCGACGGCCCGGGGGGCATTCAGTACTTC. Residues: CASSLFDGPGGIQYF. Based on the CDR3 plus reference TRBV5-1 and TRBJ2-4, the full variable domain is KAGVTQTPRYLIKTRGQQVTLSCSPISGHRSVSWYQQTPGQGLQFLFEYFSETQRNKGNFPGRFSGRQFSNSRSEMNVSTLELGDSALYLCASSLFDGPGGIQYFGAGTRLSVL.

The chain links TRBV27 to TRBJ2-7; 7 bases are shared with TRBD1. The CDR3 loop spans 17 amino acids. Looked up from germline, CDR1 is MNHEY and CDR2 is SMNVEV (reference sequence). After removal of 5 bases from V and 1 base from J, the junction contained 14 bases not matched to a gene. CDR3 in amino acids: CASSPSRRQGVSYEQYF. CDR3 nucleotides: TGTGCCAGCAGTCCCTCACGCCGACAGGGAGTGTCCTACGAGCAGTACTTC.

The V call is TRBV28, the J call TRBJ1-1; D might be TRBD1 (5 bases). CDR1 and CDR2 (germline): MDHEN, SYDVKM. V was clipped by 11 bases and J by 8 bases, with 27 bases between them. The CDR3 contains 15 residues. CDR3 protein: CAVPGITGGRGEAFF. CDR3 coding DNA: TGTGCCGTCCCAGGGATAACCGGGGGGAGGGGAGAAGCTTTCTTT.

The genes are TRBV3-1 (or the pseudogene TRBV3-2) and TRBJ1-6, with D uncertain. CDR1 LGHDT and CDR2 YNNKEL come from the germline V gene (reference sequence). Trimming pared 0 bases from V and 11 bases from J, leaving 11 bases between. This CDR3 region has 14 residues. The CDR3 nucleotides are TGTGCCAGCAGCCAAGATCTTGAGTCCGCACCCCTCCACTTT. Encoded protein: CASSQDLESAPLHF.

V and J are TRBV6-5 and TRBJ1-5, with D perhaps TRBD1 (6 bases). Germline loops: CDR1 MNHEY, CDR2 SVGAGI. The CDR3 sequence is 14 residues long. Between the trimmed V and J ends, which lost 6 bases and 7 bases, there was a span of 16 bases. CDR3 sequence (DNA): TGTGCCAGCAGAACACAACAGGGTCAACAGCCCCAGCATTTT. It is translated as CASRTQQGQQPQHF.

Note on this clone: Mismatch with germline at one junction end may stem from a read error. The V and J genes are TRBV2 and TRBJ2-7; D is possibly TRBD1 (5 bases). This CDR3 contains 14 residues. Germline V lookup: CDR1 SNHLY, CDR2 FYNNEI. CDR3: CASSARPNPTDTPF. CDR3 nucleotide sequence: TGTGCCAGCAGTGCCCGACCTAACCCGACAGATACACCCTTC.

V and J are TRBV28 and TRBJ2-7; no reliable D call. The CDR3 sequence is 15 residues long. Germline V lookup: CDR1 MDHEN, CDR2 SYDVKM. Between the trimmed V and J ends, which lost 0 bases and 0 bases, there was a span of 9 bases. The chain's CDR3 is CASSLWVSGSYEQYF. The CDR3 DNA is TGTGCCAGCAGTTTATGGGTATCCGGCTCCTACGAGCAGTACTTC. Supplemented by reference TRBV28 and TRBJ2-7, the full variable domain reads DVKVTQSSRYLVKRTGEKVFLECVQDMDHENMFWYRQDPGLGLRLIYFSYDVKMKEKGDIPEGYSVSREKKERFSLILESASTNQTSMYLCASSLWVSGSYEQYFGPGTRLTVT.

The chain couples TRBV28 to TRBJ1-2; D is undetermined. With 2 bases removed from V and 1 base from J, the gap between germline ends came to 11 bases. Germline CDR1 and CDR2: MDHEN and SYDVKM. The CDR3 runs to 15 residues. CDR3 nucleotides: TGTGCCAGCAGTTTAGGGTTGAGCTTTAACTATGGCTACACCTTC. It is translated as CASSLGLSFNYGYTF.

The V and J genes are TRBV7-9 and TRBJ1-5, with no clear D. Trimming shortened V by 2 bases and J by 0 bases, and 14 bases separated the two germline ends. This CDR3 is 17 amino acids long. Germline lookup yields CDR1 SEHNR and CDR2 FQNEAQ (reference sequence). CDR3 protein: CASSLYPPENSNQPQHF. CDR3 coding DNA: TGTGCCAGCAGCTTATACCCCCCGGAGAATAGCAATCAGCCCCAGCATTTT.

The rearrangement links TRBV7-3 to TRBJ1-2; TRBD1 aligns across 7 bases. The germline CDR1 and CDR2 sequences are SGHTA and FQGTGA. The CDR3 runs to 12 residues. J gave up 8 bases and V 5 bases, and 5 bases lay outside the gene matches. CDR3 DNA: TGTGCCAGCAGCACAGGGGTTAGCGGCTACACCTTC. It encodes CASSTGVSGYTF.

The chain links TRBV6-5 to TRBJ2-2, with TRBD2 matching over 8 bases. The CDR3 spans 16 residues. The junction had 5 bases not matched to a gene; V was cut back by 0 bases and J by 5 bases. CDR1 is MNHEY and CDR2 is SVGAGI in the germline V gene. CDR3 bases: TGTGCCAGCAGTTACTCGCGAAGCGGGAGTACCGGGGAGCTGTTTTTT. Its protein product is CASSYSRSGSTGELFF.

The CDR3 nucleotides read TGTGCCAGCAGCTTCGGGGCTCAGTCCGGGGAGCTGTTTTTT. As protein: CASSFGAQSGELFF. This sequence joins TRBV5-4 and TRBJ2-2, with D perhaps given as TRBD1 or TRBD2 (5 bases each). The CDR3 length is 14 residues. V lost 2 bases and J 6 bases, leaving 11 bases between the germline ends. Germline V gives CDR1 SGHNT, CDR2 YYREEE (reference sequence).

This chain uses TRBV10-3 with TRBJ2-1, with 7 nucleotides matching TRBD2. The CDR3 contains 16 residues. The V segment lost 5 bases and the J segment 7 bases; nucleotides outside the gene matches: 14. Germline CDR1 ENHRY, CDR2 SYGVKD. The CDR3 is CAISSLGGGPVNEQFF. The CDR3 nucleotides read TGTGCCATCAGTTCCCTCGGGGGAGGGCCTGTAAATGAGCAGTTCTTC.

The CDR3 sequence: CASSRIRDRGNEQYF. The CDR3 DNA reads TGTGCCAGCAGCCGAATCCGGGACAGGGGGAACGAGCAGTACTTC. The chain joins TRBV6-5 to TRBJ2-7, with 11 bases identical to TRBD1. The trim removed 6 bases at V and 5 bases at J, leaving 9 bases unmatched. There are 15 residues in the CDR3. The germline V gene encodes CDR1 MNHEY and CDR2 SVGAGI.

This chain uses TRBV6-5 with TRBJ1-2, with D possibly being TRBD1 (5 bases). This CDR3 has 11 residues. V was clipped by 4 bases and J by 8 bases, with 8 bases between them. The germline CDR1 and CDR2 sequences are MNHEY and SVGAGI. CDR3 amino acids: CASSSGLGYTF. In nucleotides, the CDR3 is TGTGCCAGCAGTTCAGGGTTAGGCTACACCTTC.

V is TRBV19 and J is TRBJ2-2; no clear D gene. The CDR3 has 16 residues. Trimming pared 1 base from V and 1 base from J, leaving 10 bases between. Germline V gene sequence: CDR1 LNHDA, CDR2 SQIVND (reference sequence). The CDR3 DNA reads TGTGCCAGTAGTATAGGTGTTGTTGGGAACACCGGGGAGCTGTTTTTT. Translating it yields CASSIGVVGNTGELFF.

The chain carries TRBV7-6 and TRBJ1-4; D unresolved. Germline V gene sequence: CDR1 SGHVS, CDR2 FNYEAQ. The CDR3 is 15 amino acids. The ends were cut back, 0 bases at V and 8 bases at J, with 13 bases in the middle. The CDR3 sequence is CASSLAGSLIEKLFF. In DNA, the CDR3 is TGTGCCAGCAGCTTAGCTGGGAGTCTAATAGAAAAACTGTTTTTT.

The chain has TRBV11-2 and TRBJ2-1, with 8 bases lining up with TRBD2. V trimming: 1 base; J trimming: 5 bases; junction bases outside the gene matches: 10. This CDR3 spans 17 amino acids. Germline CDR1 and CDR2: SGHAT and FQNNGV. The CDR3 loop reads CASSLVRSGRGHNEQFF. DNA of the CDR3: TGTGCCAGCAGCTTAGTTAGGAGCGGGAGAGGGCACAATGAGCAGTTCTTC.

V usage is TRBV10-3 and J usage is TRBJ1-5; D is unresolved. The germline V gene encodes CDR1 ENHRY and CDR2 SYGVKD. The CDR3 is made up of 13 amino acids. V gave up 4 bases and J gave up 0 bases, with 4 bases separating them. The CDR3 spells CAISVDSNQPQHF. In DNA form, the CDR3 reads TGTGCCATCAGTGTAGATAGCAATCAGCCCCAGCATTTT.

This chain connects TRBV3-1 (or the pseudogene TRBV3-2) to TRBJ2-7, with D tentatively TRBD1 (5 bases). Per germline, CDR1 LGHDT and CDR2 YNNKEL (reference sequence). CDR3 length equals 12 residues. V was trimmed by 2 bases and J by 7 bases, leaving 9 bases between them. The DNA of the CDR3 is TGTGCCAGCAGCCAATACTCAGGGGAGCAGTACTTC. Encoded protein: CASSQYSGEQYF.

The rearrangement joins TRBV5-1 to TRBJ2-5; 13 bases are shared with TRBD2. V lost 0 bases to trimming and J lost 4 bases; unmatched junction nucleotides: 3. This CDR3 is built from 16 residues. CDR1 SGHRS and CDR2 YFSETQ come from the germline V gene. In DNA, the CDR3 is TGCGCCAGCAGCTTGGCACGACTAGCGGGAGGAGAGACCCAGTACTTC. Protein product: CASSLARLAGGETQYF.

This clone occurred a few times. The chain joins TRBV10-2 to TRBJ1-2, with D possibly being TRBD1 (6 bases). In germline, CDR1 is WSHSY, CDR2 SAAADI. V lost 0 bases to trimming and J lost 4 bases, with 12 bases between them. This CDR3 is 15 amino acids long. The CDR3 region is CASSESHRAGYGYTF. The CDR3 bases are TGCGCCAGCAGTGAGTCGCACAGGGCTGGCTATGGCTACACCTTC.

The chain couples TRBV3-1 (or the pseudogene TRBV3-2) to TRBJ1-2; 7 bases agree with TRBD1. The germline V gene encodes CDR1 LGHDT and CDR2 YNNKEL (reference sequence). The J segment lost 3 bases and the V segment lost 4 bases, leaving 5 bases of the junction unmatched. CDR3 length equals 14 residues. CDR3 in DNA: TGTGCCAGCAGCCGACAGGGATCTTACTATGGCTACACCTTC. Protein product: CASSRQGSYYGYTF.

This clone was found once. V is TRBV19 and J is TRBJ1-2; D unresolved. The CDR3 contains 13 residues. Germline CDR1 reads LNHDA; CDR2 reads SQIVND (reference sequence). With 4 bases removed from V and 4 bases from J, the gap between germline ends came to 10 bases. The CDR3, as DNA: TGTGCCAGTAGTACCCGGATCATCTATGGCTACACCTTC. Translated: CASSTRIIYGYTF.

The CDR3 DNA follows: TGTGCCAGCAGCGTAGATATCCGAACTGAAGCTTTCTTT. Its protein is CASSVDIRTEAFF. This rearrangement joins TRBV9 to TRBJ1-1, with unresolved D. Trimming took off 0 bases at V and 5 bases at J, with 8 bases between the two ends. Germline-derived CDR1 and CDR2 are SGDLS and YYNGEE. The CDR3 covers 13 residues.

This rearrangement joins TRBV5-4 to TRBJ1-6, with D uncertain. CDR3 length: 16 amino acids. Trimming removed 2 bases from V and 6 bases from J, with 15 bases in between. The germline gives CDR1 SGHNT, CDR2 YYREEE (reference sequence). The DNA of the CDR3 is TGTGCCAGCAGCTTAGGGCCCCTCGACTTTAATTCACCCCTCCACTTT. Translating it yields CASSLGPLDFNSPLHF.

J is TRBJ1-5 and V is TRBV28, with D uncertain. Germline V gene sequence: CDR1 MDHEN, CDR2 SYDVKM. The CDR3 is 18 amino acids. V was shortened by 6 bases and J by 0 bases, with 21 bases between the two germline ends. The CDR3 region has the DNA TGTGCCAGCAGGGGAGGTTTCGGGTCGGTGGATAGCAATCAGCCCCAGCATTTT. It is translated as CASRGGFGSVDSNQPQHF.

The chain uses TRBV6-1 and TRBJ1-5; D is perhaps TRBD1 (6 bases). The V end lost 2 bases, the J end lost 6 bases, and 8 bases lay between the germline ends. The CDR3 totals 13 residues. In germline, CDR1 is MNHNS, CDR2 SASEGT. CDR3 sequence reads: CASSEKGVQPQHF. For the CDR3, the DNA is TGTGCCAGCAGTGAAAAGGGGGTTCAGCCCCAGCATTTT.

The rearrangement uses TRBV6-5 and TRBJ2-3; 11 nucleotides match TRBD1. V lost 2 bases and J lost 4; bases outside the gene matches: 2. Germline V lookup: CDR1 MNHEY, CDR2 SVGAGI. The CDR3 sequence is 15 residues long. The CDR3 DNA follows: TGTGCCAGCAGTTACGAGGACAGGGGGCCAGATACGCAGTATTTT. Protein sequence: CASSYEDRGPDTQYF.

The V and J genes are TRBV2 and TRBJ2-1, with 7 bases that match TRBD1. This CDR3 region has 11 residues. The J segment lost 16 bases and the V segment lost 1 base, leaving 4 bases of the junction unmatched. Germline assignment: CDR1 SNHLY and CDR2 FYNNEI. Written as DNA, the CDR3 is TGTGCCAGCAGTGAAGACAGGGGACCCTTCTTC. Amino acid sequence: CASSEDRGPFF.